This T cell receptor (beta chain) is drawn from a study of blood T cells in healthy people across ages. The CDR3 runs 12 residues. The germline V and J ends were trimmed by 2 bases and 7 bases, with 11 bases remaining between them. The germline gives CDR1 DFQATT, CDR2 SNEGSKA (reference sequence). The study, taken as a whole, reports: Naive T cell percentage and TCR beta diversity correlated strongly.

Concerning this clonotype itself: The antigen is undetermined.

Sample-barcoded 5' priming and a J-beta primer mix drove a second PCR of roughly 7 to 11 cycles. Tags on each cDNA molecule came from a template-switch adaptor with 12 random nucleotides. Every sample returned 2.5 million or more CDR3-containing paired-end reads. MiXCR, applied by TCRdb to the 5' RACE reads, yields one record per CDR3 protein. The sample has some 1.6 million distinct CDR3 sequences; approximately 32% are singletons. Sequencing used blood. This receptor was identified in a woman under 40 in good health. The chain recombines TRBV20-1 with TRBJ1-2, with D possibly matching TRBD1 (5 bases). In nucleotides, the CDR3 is TGCAGTGCTAGAATGCAGGGAGGTGGCTACACCTTC. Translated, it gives CSARMQGGGYTF.